The 12 T cell receptor beta chains reported below all come from one sample, sequenced in a study of CD8 T cells in ankylosing spondylitis. TCRdb fed the 5' RACE reads into MiXCR, producing one record per CDR3 protein. In the table there are some 130,000 distinct CDR3 sequences, roughly 6.6% of which are singletons. Sequenced input: blood, either unsorted or a sorted T cell fraction (not recorded which). The receptors originated from a female donor with ankylosing spondylitis or in good health (not recorded which).

This clonotype was detected many times. The rearrangement uses TRBV7-8 and TRBJ1-5; D ambiguous. Trimming left V 1 base short and J 5 bases short, with 6 bases between. The CDR3 consists of 13 residues. The V gene's germline CDR1 is SGHVS and CDR2 FQNEAQ. CDR3 protein: CASSLDRDQPQHF. As DNA, the CDR3 is TGTGCCAGCAGCTTAGATCGGGATCAGCCCCAGCATTTT.

At least ten counts were recorded for this clonotype. The chain employs TRBV24-1 and TRBJ2-3; no definite D call. The germline gives CDR1 KGHDR, CDR2 SFDVKD. Trimming took 0 bases from V and 0 from J, leaving 15 bases between them. This CDR3 is 18 amino acids long. The CDR3 sequence is CATSDLSAKPLSTDTQYF. The CDR3 coding sequence is TGTGCCACCAGTGATTTGAGTGCTAAGCCTCTTAGCACAGATACGCAGTATTTT.

This clonotype has at least ten counts. The chain is built from TRBV5-5 and TRBJ1-5; 7 nucleotides agree with TRBD1. The CDR3 is 14 residues long. Per the germline V gene, CDR1 is SGHKS and CDR2 is YYEKEE (reference sequence). The trim removed 0 bases at V and 10 bases at J, leaving 7 bases unmatched. In DNA, the CDR3 is TGTGCCAGCAGCTTGGTCCAGGGGGAGCGACCCCAGCATTTT. This translates into CASSLVQGERPQHF. Full variable domain (outside the CDR3, taken from reference TRBV5-5 and TRBJ1-5): DAGVTQSPTHLIKTRGQQVTLRCSPISGHKSVSWYQQVLGQGPQFIFQYYEKEERGRGNFPDRFSARQFPNYSSELNVNALLLGDSALYLCASSLVQGERPQHFGDGTRLSIL.

This clonotype has a handful of counts. The rearrangement uses TRBV7-6 and TRBJ2-3; 10 positions match TRBD2. V lost 3 bases to trimming and J lost 2 bases; unmatched junction nucleotides: 2. This CDR3 has 15 amino acids. The V gene's germline CDR1 is SGHVS and CDR2 FNYEAQ. CDR3 amino acids: CASSFSGGITDTQYF. The CDR3 nucleotides read TGTGCCAGCAGCTTTAGCGGGGGGATCACAGATACGCAGTATTTT. The whole variable domain, remainder taken from reference TRBV7-6 and TRBJ2-3, is GAGVSQSPRYKVTKRGQDVALRCDPISGHVSLYWYRQALGQGPEFLTYFNYEAQQDKSGLPNDRFSAERPEGSISTLTIQRTEQRDSAMYRCASSFSGGITDTQYFGPGTRLTVL.

CDR3 sequence: CAISDAGSRGNEQYF. The DNA for the CDR3 is TGTGCCATCAGTGACGCAGGGTCCCGAGGGAACGAGCAGTACTTC. This chain connects TRBV10-3 to TRBJ2-7; D possibly uses TRBD1 or TRBD2 (5 bases each). V was clipped by 3 bases and J by 5 bases, with 17 bases between them. The CDR3 has 15 residues. Germline V gene data show CDR1 as ENHRY and CDR2 as SYGVKD.

This clonotype was counted ten times or more. The V gene is TRBV20-1, the J gene TRBJ1-2; D perhaps matches TRBD1 (6 bases). The germline V gene encodes CDR1 DFQATT and CDR2 SNEGSKA (reference sequence). The CDR3 is 14 amino acids. Trimming cost V 3 bases and J 4 bases, with 15 bases left between them. CDR3: CSARAHGQTYGYTF. The CDR3 DNA is TGCAGTGCTAGGGCCCATGGACAGACCTATGGCTACACCTTC.

The rearrangement uses TRBV7-8 and TRBJ1-4, with a weak D call TRBD1 (5 bases). The CDR3 has 16 amino acids. CDR1 SGHVS and CDR2 FQNEAQ come from the germline V gene. V was clipped by 2 bases and J by 7 bases, with 17 bases between them. The CDR3 coding sequence is TGTGCCAGCAGCTTAATAGGGGCGAGAGTTGGTGAAAAACTGTTTTTT. It codes for CASSLIGARVGEKLFF.

This clonotype was detected many times. The V and J genes are TRBV4-1 and TRBJ2-1, with TRBD2 as a possible D gene (7 bases). CDR1 MGHRA and CDR2 YSYEKL come from the germline V gene. The ends were cut back, 5 bases at V and 6 bases at J, with 11 bases in the middle. This CDR3 region has 13 residues. The CDR3 bases are TGCGCCAGCAGCGGGGGGGCAGGCAATGAGCAGTTCTTC. This sequence encodes CASSGGAGNEQFF.

This clonotype was seen ten or more times. The rearrangement joins TRBV12-3 or TRBV12-4 to TRBJ2-2; 9 nucleotides align to TRBD1. The CDR3 extends over 15 amino acids. V was pared by 3 bases and J by 6 bases, with 5 bases of the junction left unmatched. For the CDR3, the DNA is TGTGCCAGCAGTTTTTCGACAGGGGGGCCCGGGGAGCTGTTTTTT. Amino acids: CASSFSTGGPGELFF.

This clonotype has ten or more counts. V usage is TRBV4-2 and J usage is TRBJ1-2; a possible D gene is TRBD1 (6 bases). The V end lost 1 base, the J end lost 4 bases, and 13 bases lay between the germline ends. Germline CDR1 is LGHNA and CDR2 is YNFKEQ. The CDR3 spans 15 residues. The CDR3, as DNA: TGTGCCAGCAGCCAAGGGGGGGCTGTAACCTATGGCTACACCTTC. It codes for CASSQGGAVTYGYTF.

This clonotype was counted at least ten times. The rearrangement links TRBV4-1 to TRBJ1-1; D is unclear. V dropped 1 base and J dropped 4 bases, with 7 bases sitting between them. The V gene's germline CDR1 is MGHRA and CDR2 YSYEKL. This CDR3 is built from 13 residues. The CDR3 loop is CASSQGRVTEAFF. As DNA, the CDR3 is TGCGCCAGCAGCCAAGGCCGGGTCACTGAAGCTTTCTTT.

This clonotype was recorded at least ten times. The J gene is TRBJ2-3, the V gene TRBV5-1; no definite D call. Germline V CDR1 and CDR2: SGHRS, YFSETQ. This CDR3 contains 14 residues. V gave up 0 bases and J gave up 4 bases, with 9 bases separating them. The CDR3 reads CASSLVPTPDTQYF. The CDR3 DNA reads TGCGCCAGCAGCTTGGTGCCGACACCAGATACGCAGTATTTT.